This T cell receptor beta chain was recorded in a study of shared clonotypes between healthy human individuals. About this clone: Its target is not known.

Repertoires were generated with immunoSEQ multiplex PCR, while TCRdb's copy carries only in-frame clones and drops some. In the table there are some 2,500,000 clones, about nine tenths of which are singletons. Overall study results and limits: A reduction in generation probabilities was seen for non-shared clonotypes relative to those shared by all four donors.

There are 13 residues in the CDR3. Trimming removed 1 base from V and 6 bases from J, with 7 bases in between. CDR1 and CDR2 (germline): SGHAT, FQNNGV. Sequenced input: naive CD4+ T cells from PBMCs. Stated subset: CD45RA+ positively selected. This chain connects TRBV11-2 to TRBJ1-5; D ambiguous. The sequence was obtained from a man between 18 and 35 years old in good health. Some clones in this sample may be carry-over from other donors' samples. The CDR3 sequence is CASSLAEGQPQHF. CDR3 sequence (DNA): TGTGCCAGCAGCTTAGCAGAAGGTCAGCCCCAGCATTTT.